This T cell receptor beta chain originates from a study of CD8+ T cells in alopecia areata. Study in general: Treated patients were dosed with oral tofacitinib, taking 5 to 10 mg twice daily. Scoring treated patients' severity relied on the percentage of scalp area affected.

With 5 bases clipped from V and 6 bases from J, the junction kept 5 bases outside the gene matches. This CDR3 spans 12 amino acids. Germline CDR1 reads GTSNPN; CDR2 reads SVGIG (reference sequence). Stated treatment: oral pan-JAK inhibitor, 5-10 mg twice daily. Sampling of alopecia areata patients yielded lesional scalp punch biopsies as well as peripheral blood. This clone occurred a few times. Its antigen is still unknown. Following extraction, RNA underwent reverse transcription to cDNA, which served as the sequencing template. Measured with immunoSEQ multiplex PCR; TCRdb has only the in-frame clones, and not every one. The sample includes about 74,000 clones, 25% to 30% of them seen just once. Whole-study results and caveats: A great number of expanded lesional clones endured in scalp and blood during tofacitinib.

The J gene is TRBJ1-1, the V gene TRBV30; 8 positions agree with TRBD1. The sample was CD8+ T cells sorted from blood, taken at week 4, from a patient treated with tofacitinib. This clonotype was obtained from a human donor with alopecia areata. CDR3 residues: CAWGQGTSEAFF. DNA for the CDR3: TGTGCCTGGGGACAGGGCACGTCTGAAGCTTTCTTT.